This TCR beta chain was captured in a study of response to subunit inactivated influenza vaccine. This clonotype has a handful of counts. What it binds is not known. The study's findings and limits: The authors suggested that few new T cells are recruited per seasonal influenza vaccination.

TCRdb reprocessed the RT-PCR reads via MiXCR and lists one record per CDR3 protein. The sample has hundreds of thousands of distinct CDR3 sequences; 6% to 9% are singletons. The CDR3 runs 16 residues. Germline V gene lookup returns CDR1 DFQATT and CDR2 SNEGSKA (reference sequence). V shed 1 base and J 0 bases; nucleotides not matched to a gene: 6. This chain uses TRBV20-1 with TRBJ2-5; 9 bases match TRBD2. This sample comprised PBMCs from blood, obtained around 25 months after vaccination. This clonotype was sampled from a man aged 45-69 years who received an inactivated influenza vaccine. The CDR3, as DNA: TGCAGTGCTAGAGGGCCTCTAGCGGGGTACCAAGAGACCCAGTACTTC. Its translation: CSARGPLAGYQETQYF.